Presented here are 18 T cell receptor beta chains from one specimen sequenced in a study of blood T cell repertoires in COVID-19. This table comes from immunoSEQ multiplex PCR, and its TCRdb copy is limited to in-frame clones, with some not included. This table has 100,000 to 150,000 clones, 75% to 85% appearing once. Source material: peripheral blood. The receptors originated from a man aged 35 to 55 with active or convalescent COVID-19.

Concerning this clone: The germline gene is not matched at one end of the junction; a read error may be the cause. Other DNA sequences of this sample code for an identical CDR3. The rearrangement joins TRBV5-5 to TRBJ1-2, with D possibly TRBD1 on 6 matching bases. The CDR3 has 15 amino acids. Germline V lookup: CDR1 SGHKS, CDR2 YYEKEE (reference sequence). This CDR3 is CASSSQGRYNYGYTF. Written as DNA, the CDR3 is TGTGCCAGTAGCTCGCAGGGGCGTTATAACTATGGCTACACCTTC.

The rearrangement joins TRBV30 to TRBJ2-1; weak D call: TRBD1 (6 bases). V lost 2 bases to trimming and J lost 1 base, with 12 bases between them. Germline values: CDR1 GTSNPN, CDR2 SVGIG (reference sequence). The CDR3 runs 15 residues. The CDR3 nucleotides read TGTGCCTGGAGTCACCAGGGACATTCCTACAATGAGCAGTTCTTC. It encodes CAWSHQGHSYNEQFF. Full variable domain (outside the CDR3, taken from reference TRBV30 and TRBJ2-1): SQTIHQWPATLVQPVGSPLSLECTVEGTSNPNLYWYRQAAGRGLQLLFYSVGIGQISSEVPQNLSASRPQDRQFILSSKKLLLSDSGFYLCAWSHQGHSYNEQFFGPGTRLTVL.

In its sample, this clone was seen once. V gene TRBV5-4 combines with J gene TRBJ1-2, with D tentatively TRBD1 (6 bases). V gave up 2 bases and J gave up 8 bases, with 19 bases separating them. This CDR3 comprises 15 residues. Germline V gene sequence: CDR1 SGHNT, CDR2 YYREEE (reference sequence). CDR3 region: CASSFWTDLPGGYTF. CDR3 DNA sequence: TGTGCCAGCAGCTTCTGGACAGACCTACCGGGGGGCTACACCTTC.

The genes are TRBV6-5 and TRBJ1-2; 7 bases fit TRBD1. J gave up 6 bases and V 4 bases, and 5 bases lay outside the gene matches. The CDR3 is made up of 13 amino acids. Per germline, CDR1 MNHEY and CDR2 SVGAGI. The DNA for the CDR3 is TGTGCCAGCAGTTCGGGACAGAGAGATGGCTACACCTTC. Its protein product is CASSSGQRDGYTF.

This sequence joins TRBV18 and TRBJ1-1; TRBD1 agrees at 7 bases. The ends lost 4 bases at V and 4 bases at J; junction bases unmatched: 9. The CDR3 totals 15 residues. CDR1 is KGHSH and CDR2 is LQKENI in the germline V gene. This chain's CDR3 is CASSLTGTEGTEAFF. DNA for the CDR3: TGTGCCAGCTCACTAACCGGGACAGAGGGCACTGAAGCTTTCTTT.

This chain uses TRBV7-2 with TRBJ1-2, with D perhaps matching TRBD1 (5 bases). The CDR3 extends over 15 amino acids. V dropped 5 bases and J dropped 3 bases, with 16 bases sitting between them. Germline V lookup: CDR1 SGHTA, CDR2 FQGNSA. In nucleotides, the CDR3 is TGTGCCAGCAGCCAACAGGCGCTTGAATACTATGGCTACACCTTC. This translates into CASSQQALEYYGYTF. Complete variable domain (other parts from reference TRBV7-2 and TRBJ1-2): GAGVSQSPSNKVTEKGKDVELRCDPISGHTALYWYRQSLGQGLEFLIYFQGNSAPDKSGLPSDRFSAERTGGSVSTLTIQRTQQEDSAVYLCASSQQALEYYGYTFGSGTRLTVV.

This chain joins TRBV7-2 and TRBJ2-1; the D gene is possibly TRBD2 (6 bases). This CDR3 has 13 residues. Trimming took off 5 bases at V and 4 bases at J, with 9 bases between the two ends. CDR1 is SGHTA and CDR2 is FQGNSA in the germline V gene. Here the CDR3 DNA reads TGTGCCAGCAGCACTCGGGAGTACAATGAGCAGTTCTTC. This sequence encodes CASSTREYNEQFF.

The V gene is TRBV18, the J gene TRBJ2-6, with D hard to call. CDR3 length: 17 amino acids. The germline V gene has CDR1 KGHSH and CDR2 LQKENI. Trimming removed 0 bases at V and 0 bases at J, with 9 bases between. The CDR3 DNA follows: TGTGCCAGCTCACCACCTCCGTTATACTCTGGGGCCAACGTCCTGACTTTC. Amino acid sequence: CASSPPPLYSGANVLTF.

The chain carries TRBV30 and TRBJ2-2; no reliable D call. Germline-derived CDR1 and CDR2 are GTSNPN and SVGIG (reference sequence). Trimming stripped 7 bases from V and 6 bases from J, with 15 bases between. The CDR3 has 13 amino acids. CDR3 sequence (DNA): TGTGCCTTTCGAGGCCCCCCCTCCGGGGAGCTGTTTTTT. Its protein is CAFRGPPSGELFF. Drawing the rest from reference TRBV30 and TRBJ2-2, the complete variable domain is SQTIHQWPATLVQPVGSPLSLECTVEGTSNPNLYWYRQAAGRGLQLLFYSVGIGQISSEVPQNLSASRPQDRQFILSSKKLLLSDSGFYLCAFRGPPSGELFFGEGSRLTVL.

The chain combines TRBV7-2 with TRBJ2-5, with D perhaps TRBD2 (7 bases). The CDR3 contains 15 residues. Trimming took 2 bases from V and 8 from J, leaving 18 bases between them. Germline CDR1 and CDR2: SGHTA and FQGNSA. CDR3 sequence reads: CASSLFYEGGETQYF. CDR3 bases: TGTGCCAGCAGCTTATTTTATGAGGGGGGGGAAACCCAGTACTTC.

A single count supports this clone. The V and J genes are TRBV24-1 and TRBJ2-3; D is possibly TRBD2 (5 bases). V lost 3 bases to trimming and J lost 2 bases, with 26 bases between them. The CDR3 runs 20 residues. The V gene's germline CDR1 is KGHDR and CDR2 SFDVKD. The CDR3 loop is CATSDARDIRTGYFTDTQYF. The CDR3 DNA sequence: TGTGCCACCAGTGATGCTAGGGATATACGGACGGGATACTTCACAGATACGCAGTATTTT.

CDR3 DNA: TGTGCCAGCACCTCGACAGCCCCAGATACGCAGTATTTT. Its protein product is CASTSTAPDTQYF. The V call is TRBV7-2, the J call TRBJ2-3, with D maybe TRBD1 (5 bases). The V end was cut by 7 bases, the J end by 4 bases, with 12 bases between. The germline CDR1 and CDR2 sequences are SGHTA and FQGNSA. CDR3 length: 13 residues.

The chain carries TRBV7-2 and TRBJ2-3, with TRBD1 matching 7 bases. The CDR3 length is 15 residues. Germline values: CDR1 SGHTA, CDR2 FQGNSA. With V trimmed by 1 base and J by 1 base, 2 bases remained unmatched. CDR3 protein: CASSLDDRGTDTQYF. The DNA for the CDR3 is TGTGCCAGCAGCTTAGATGACAGGGGCACAGATACGCAGTATTTT.

The chain uses TRBV29-1 and TRBJ1-2; 7 bases fit TRBD1. Germline V gene sequence: CDR1 SQVTM, CDR2 ANQGSEA. The length of the CDR3 is 13 residues. The junction had 4 bases not matched to a gene; V was cut back by 6 bases and J by 0 bases. CDR3 region: CSVWDRANYGYTF. The DNA for the CDR3 is TGCAGCGTATGGGACAGAGCTAACTATGGCTACACCTTC.

This clone was recorded many times. The chain recombines TRBV9 with TRBJ2-2; D may be TRBD2 (7 bases). CDR1 and CDR2 from the germline V gene are SGDLS and YYNGEE. The CDR3 has 19 residues. Between the trimmed V and J ends, which lost 4 bases and 3 bases, there was a span of 25 bases. The CDR3 DNA reads as TGTGCCAGCAGCCCCAGGGGTGATTCGCGGGGAGGGGACACCGGGGAGCTGTTTTTT. Translating it yields CASSPRGDSRGGDTGELFF.

This chain joins TRBV7-2 and TRBJ2-7, with 8 nucleotides matching TRBD1. Looked up from germline, CDR1 is SGHTA and CDR2 is FQGNSA. J gave up 2 bases and V 6 bases, and 3 bases lay outside the gene matches. The CDR3 is 13 amino acids. The CDR3 sequence is CASSRTGTYEQYF. Here the CDR3 DNA reads TGTGCCAGCAGTCGGACAGGGACCTACGAGCAGTACTTC.

This rearrangement joins TRBV5-6 to TRBJ2-3; 8 bases agree with TRBD1. Trimming at V came to 2 bases and at J to 6 bases, leaving 8 bases not matched to a gene. The CDR3 spans 15 residues. Germline CDR1 SGHDT, CDR2 YYEEEE. The chain's CDR3 is CASSFRQGAWDTQYF. Here the CDR3 DNA reads TGTGCCAGCAGCTTTAGGCAGGGGGCATGGGATACGCAGTATTTT.

This clone showed up just once. The chain carries TRBV27 and TRBJ2-1; no clear D gene. V gave up 2 bases and J gave up 7 bases, with 9 bases separating them. The V gene's germline CDR1 is MNHEY and CDR2 SMNVEV (reference sequence). The CDR3 totals 13 residues. Here the CDR3 DNA reads TGTGCCAGCAGTTTAGAGGCTTGGAATGAGCAGTTCTTC. Translating it yields CASSLEAWNEQFF.